This entry lists 24 T cell receptor beta chains sequenced from one sample in a study of T cells in Graves' hyperthyroidism and ophthalmopathy. Researchers amplified the TCR beta CDR3 regions from RNA transcripts. First-round RT-PCR of the TCR CDR3 relied on the HTBI primer set. A single record per CDR3 protein comes from TCRdb applying MiXCR to the multiplex PCR reads. The table lists 400,000 to 600,000 distinct CDR3 sequences, about 20% of them singletons, with more than 25% in the top ten. Source material: blood. These receptors were taken from a man younger than 30 with Graves' hyperthyroidism.

This CDR3 reads CASRSDRGNYGYTF. CDR3 coding DNA: TGTGCCAGCAGATCGGACAGGGGGAACTATGGCTACACCTTC. V usage is TRBV2 and J usage is TRBJ1-2, with TRBD1 identical over 10 bases. The V gene's germline CDR1 is SNHLY and CDR2 FYNNEI. CDR3 length equals 14 residues. J was trimmed by 2 bases and V by 6 bases; bases with no gene match: 3. Supplemented by reference TRBV2 and TRBJ1-2, the full variable domain reads EPEVTQTPSHQVTQMGQEVILRCVPISNHLYFYWYRQILGQKVEFLVSFYNNEISEKSEIFDDQFSVERPDGSNFTLKIRSTKLEDSAMYFCASRSDRGNYGYTFGSGTRLTVV.

This clonotype was seen many times. The rearrangement links TRBV14 to TRBJ2-7; 7 positions match TRBD1. CDR1 and CDR2 from the germline V gene are SGHDN and FVKESK. The junction had 18 bases not matched to a gene; V was cut back by 4 bases and J by 3 bases. This CDR3 has 18 residues. CDR3 region: CASSPHPDRANTLYEQYF. Here the CDR3 DNA reads TGTGCCAGCAGCCCCCACCCTGACAGGGCCAATACTCTCTACGAGCAGTACTTC. Combining the CDR3 with reference TRBV14 and TRBJ2-7 gives the whole variable domain EAGVTQFPSHSVIEKGQTVTLRCDPISGHDNLYWYRRVMGKEIKFLLHFVKESKQDESGMPNNRFLAERTGGTYSTLKVQPAELEDSGVYFCASSPHPDRANTLYEQYFGPGTRLTVT.

Concerning this clonotype: A junction boundary mismatches the germline segment, possibly from a read error. V gene TRBV12-3 or TRBV12-4 combines with J gene TRBJ1-5; D not certain. The CDR3 runs 15 residues. CDR3 amino acids: CASSSPGKGNQPQHF. CDR3 DNA: TGCGCCAGCAGTTCACCGGGGAAGGGCAATCAGCCCCAGCATTTT.

This clonotype has at least ten counts. V usage is TRBV19 and J usage is TRBJ1-1; 9 positions match TRBD1. The ends lost 4 bases at V and 0 bases at J; junction bases unmatched: 6. The CDR3 length is 16 residues. The V gene's germline CDR1 is LNHDA and CDR2 SQIVND (reference sequence). For the CDR3, the DNA is TGTGCCAGTAGTACCGGACAGGGGCGATTGAACACTGAAGCTTTCTTT. Its protein product is CASSTGQGRLNTEAFF.

This clonotype showed up many times. The chain is built from TRBV6-5 and TRBJ1-1, with a weak D call TRBD1 (5 bases). V was pared by 6 bases and J by 4 bases, with 9 bases between. Germline assignment: CDR1 MNHEY and CDR2 SVGAGI. CDR3 length equals 12 residues. This CDR3 is CASSLQVTEAFF. CDR3 nucleotides: TGTGCCAGCAGCTTACAGGTCACTGAAGCTTTCTTT.

At least ten counts were recorded for this clonotype. The chain has TRBV28 and TRBJ1-2; weak D call: TRBD1 (6 bases). The CDR3 extends over 14 amino acids. V was shortened by 6 bases and J by 5 bases, with 16 bases between the two germline ends. Germline V gene data show CDR1 as MDHEN and CDR2 as SYDVKM. This CDR3 is CASRGTSPYYGYTF. The CDR3 DNA is TGTGCCAGCAGGGGGACATCTCCGTATTATGGCTACACCTTC.

This clonotype was counted at least ten times. The V gene is TRBV7-9, the J gene TRBJ1-5; D possibly corresponds to TRBD1 (6 bases). CDR3 length: 12 residues. V was clipped by 4 bases and J by 7 bases, with 8 bases between them. The germline V gene has CDR1 SEHNR and CDR2 FQNEAQ (reference sequence). The chain's CDR3 is CASSSDRQPQHF. In DNA form, the CDR3 reads TGTGCCAGCAGCTCAGACAGGCAGCCCCAGCATTTT.

Ten or more counts support this clonotype. The chain joins TRBV29-1 to TRBJ1-1, with D unclear. The length of the CDR3 is 13 residues. CDR1 is SQVTM and CDR2 is ANQGSEA in the germline V gene. Trimming pared 6 bases from V and 0 bases from J, leaving 11 bases between. The CDR3 nucleotides are TGCAGCGTGAAAGGACCCCTGAACACTGAAGCTTTCTTT. This gives the protein CSVKGPLNTEAFF.

In its sample, this clonotype was seen many times. The genes are TRBV6-1 and TRBJ2-5; no firm D call. V lost 4 bases, J lost 5 bases, and 8 bases lay in between. CDR1 and CDR2 from the germline V gene are MNHNS and SASEGT. The CDR3 totals 12 residues. The DNA of the CDR3 is TGTGCCAGCAGTGCTATGGGGGAGACCCAGTACTTC. This sequence encodes CASSAMGETQYF.

Points on this clonotype: This may stem from a read error, because a much larger clone lies one nucleotide away. The rearrangement joins TRBV3-1 to TRBJ2-7, with D perhaps TRBD1 (6 bases). This CDR3 is built from 13 residues. The germline gives CDR1 LGHDT, CDR2 YNNKEL (reference sequence). For the CDR3, the DNA is TGTGTCAGCAGCCGTAGGACAGCCTACGAGCAGTACTTC. This encodes CVSSRRTAYEQYF.

Many counts were recorded for this clonotype. The chain joins TRBV6-2 or TRBV6-3 to TRBJ2-2; D is uncertain. Deletions cut 2 bases from V and 3 bases from J, with 22 bases between. The V gene's germline CDR1 is MNHEY and CDR2 SVGEGT. The CDR3 covers 19 residues. This CDR3 is CASSYPKPGPLTDTGELFF. As DNA, the CDR3 is TGTGCCAGCAGTTACCCTAAACCGGGCCCCCTTACGGACACCGGGGAGCTGTTTTTT.

This clonotype was recorded at least ten times. V gene TRBV20-1 combines with J gene TRBJ2-2; D is unclear. The length of the CDR3 is 17 residues. Germline CDR1 is DFQATT and CDR2 is SNEGSKA (reference sequence). The germline V and J ends were trimmed by 1 base and 1 base, with 16 bases remaining between them. The CDR3 protein is CSARGGWQLRNTGELFF. The CDR3 nucleotides are TGCAGTGCTAGAGGTGGTTGGCAGCTAAGGAACACCGGGGAGCTGTTTTTT.

The sample holds many counts of this clonotype. The rearrangement links TRBV6-1 to TRBJ2-5; 12 nucleotides match TRBD2. The junction had 8 bases not matched to a gene; V was cut back by 1 base and J by 5 bases. There are 17 residues in the CDR3. The germline gives CDR1 MNHNS, CDR2 SASEGT. CDR3 residues: CASSEDRLAGGRETQYF. The CDR3 DNA sequence: TGTGCCAGCAGTGAAGATCGGCTAGCGGGGGGGCGCGAGACCCAGTACTTC.

In this sample, this clonotype turned up many times. This CDR3 reads CASSFILGEQAFF. The CDR3 DNA reads as TGTGCCAGCAGTTTTATTTTGGGGGAACAGGCTTTCTTT. V and J are TRBV12-3 or TRBV12-4 and TRBJ1-1, with D perhaps matching TRBD1 (5 bases). The CDR3 has 13 amino acids. V dropped 3 bases and J dropped 11 bases, with 16 bases sitting between them.

The sample holds a few counts of this clonotype. The chain has TRBV30 and TRBJ2-2, with D possibly TRBD1 on 6 matching bases. The ends were cut back, 2 bases at V and 2 bases at J, with 15 bases in the middle. CDR3 length equals 16 residues. Germline loops: CDR1 GTSNPN, CDR2 SVGIG (reference sequence). CDR3 region: CAWSPPGQFNTGELFF. CDR3 sequence (DNA): TGTGCCTGGAGTCCGCCCGGACAGTTCAACACCGGGGAGCTGTTTTTT.

The chain is built from TRBV27 and TRBJ1-2; 12 nucleotides agree with TRBD1. Germline trimming cut 3 bases from V and 7 bases from J; bases unmatched to any gene: 9. The length of the CDR3 is 16 residues. Germline loops: CDR1 MNHEY, CDR2 SMNVEV (reference sequence). CDR3 sequence reads: CASSFHKGQGAFGYTF. The CDR3 region has the DNA TGTGCCAGCAGTTTTCATAAGGGACAGGGGGCTTTTGGCTACACCTTC.

To note about this clonotype: A much larger clone differs from this one at a single base, so this may be a read error. The chain has TRBV7-9 and TRBJ1-1; 7 positions agree with TRBD1. The CDR3 sequence is 15 residues long. CDR1 is SEHNR and CDR2 is FQNEAQ in the germline V gene (reference sequence). Unmatched junction bases numbered 11, after V lost 1 base and J lost 9 bases. DNA for the CDR3: TGTGCCAGCAGCTTAGATCAGGGGGAGAAAACTAAAGCTTTCTTT. Its translation is CASSLDQGEKTKAFF.

On this clonotype: The junction differs from germline at one of its ends, possibly a read error. V usage is TRBV28 and J usage is TRBJ2-2, with D perhaps matching TRBD2 (6 bases). The germline CDR1 and CDR2 sequences are MDHEN and SYDVKM. This CDR3 is 14 amino acids long. In nucleotides, the CDR3 is TGTGGCAGCAGTTTACTAGCCCTGGCCGGGGAGCTGTTTTTT. The encoded protein is CGSSLLALAGELFF.

This clonotype was observed at least ten times. This chain links TRBV12-3 or TRBV12-4 with TRBJ2-5; 8 positions match TRBD1. V was clipped by 3 bases and J by 5 bases; unmatched bases: 8. The CDR3 is made up of 15 amino acids. The DNA for the CDR3 is TGTGCCAGCAGTTTTCGGACAGGGTTGGGTGAGACCCAGTACTTC. This gives the protein CASSFRTGLGETQYF.

There are many counts of this clonotype. V gene TRBV29-1 combines with J gene TRBJ1-5; weak D call: TRBD1 (5 bases). V was shortened by 3 bases and J by 5 bases, with 11 bases between the two germline ends. The germline V gene encodes CDR1 SQVTM and CDR2 ANQGSEA. This CDR3 region has 13 residues. CDR3 loop: CSVEFGGDQPQHF. The CDR3 bases are TGCAGCGTTGAGTTCGGGGGGGATCAGCCCCAGCATTTT.

CDR3 in DNA: TGTGCCACCAGAGATGGACAGGGAAGCAATCAGCCCCAGCATTTT. This encodes CATRDGQGSNQPQHF. The chain links TRBV24-1 to TRBJ1-5, with 8 bases aligning to TRBD1. The length of the CDR3 is 15 residues. The germline CDR1 and CDR2 sequences are KGHDR and SFDVKD. The V and J ends lost 7 bases and 1 base, in that order; junction bases with no gene match: 5.

The V and J genes are TRBV28 and TRBJ2-7; TRBD1 aligns across 10 bases. V trimming: 6 bases; J trimming: 3 bases; junction bases outside the gene matches: 8. The CDR3 sequence is 15 residues long. Looked up from germline, CDR1 is MDHEN and CDR2 is SYDVKM. CDR3 protein: CASSSSDRGLYEQYF. Written as DNA, the CDR3 is TGTGCCAGCAGCAGTTCCGACAGGGGGCTCTACGAGCAGTACTTC.

This clonotype was seen many times. The V call is TRBV5-1, the J call TRBJ1-1; unclear D gene. This CDR3 is 14 amino acids long. Germline CDR1 and CDR2: SGHRS and YFSETQ. With 0 bases removed from V and 3 bases from J, the gap between germline ends came to 9 bases. Here the CDR3 DNA reads TGCGCCAGCAGCTTGGTGGGGAAGGACACTGAAGCTTTCTTT. The encoded protein is CASSLVGKDTEAFF. The full variable domain, in which reference TRBV5-1 and TRBJ1-1 provide the parts outside the CDR3, is KAGVTQTPRYLIKTRGQQVTLSCSPISGHRSVSWYQQTPGQGLQFLFEYFSETQRNKGNFPGRFSGRQFSNSRSEMNVSTLELGDSALYLCASSLVGKDTEAFFGQGTRLTVV.

The chain employs TRBV6-1 and TRBJ2-7; no definite D call. The CDR3 extends over 11 amino acids. V lost 10 bases and J 3 bases, leaving 10 bases between the germline ends. Germline V gene sequence: CDR1 MNHNS, CDR2 SASEGT. The CDR3 sequence is CATRLNYEQYF. DNA of the CDR3: TGTGCCACCCGTCTGAACTACGAGCAGTACTTC.